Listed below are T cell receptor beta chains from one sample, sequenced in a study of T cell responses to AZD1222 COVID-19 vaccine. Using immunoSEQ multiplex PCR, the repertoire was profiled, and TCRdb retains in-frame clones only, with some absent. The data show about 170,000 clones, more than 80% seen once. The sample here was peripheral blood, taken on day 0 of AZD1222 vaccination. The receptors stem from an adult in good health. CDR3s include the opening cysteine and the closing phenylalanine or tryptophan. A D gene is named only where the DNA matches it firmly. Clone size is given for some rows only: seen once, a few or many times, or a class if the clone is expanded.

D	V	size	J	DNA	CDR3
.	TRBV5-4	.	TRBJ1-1	TGTGCCAGCAGCCTGCCCCCTGGCACTGAAGCTTTCTTT	CASSLPPGTEAFF
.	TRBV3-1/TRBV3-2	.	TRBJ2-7	TGTGCCAGCAGCCAAGGAGGGGGGTTGACCTACGAGCAGTACTTC	CASSQGGGLTYEQYF
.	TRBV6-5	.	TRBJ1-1	TGTGCCAGCAGTTATGGCGGCTCGGACACTGAAGCTTTCTTT	CASSYGGSDTEAFF
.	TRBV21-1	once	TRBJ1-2	TGTGCCAGCAGAAAGGATGCACCCGCGATACCCTATGGCTACACCTTC	CASRKDAPAIPYGYTF
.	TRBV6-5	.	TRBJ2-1	TGTGCCAGCAGTTACGGTCGCGATGAGCAGTTCTTC	CASSYGRDEQFF
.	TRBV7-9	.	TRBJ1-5	TGTGCCAGCAGCTTCCAGGGTTACAATCAGCCCCAGCATTTT	CASSFQGYNQPQHF
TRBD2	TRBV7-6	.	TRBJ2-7	TGTGCCAGCAGCTCCTCCGGGACTAGCGGGAGTGAGCAGTACTTC	CASSSSGTSGSEQYF
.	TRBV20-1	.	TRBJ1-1	TGCAGTGCTAGTATTCCCACTGAAGCTTTCTTT	CSASIPTEAFF
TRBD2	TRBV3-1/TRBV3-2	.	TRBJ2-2	TGTGCCAGCAGCCAGCACCGAGGACTAGCGGGAGCGCTCGGGGAGCTGTTTTTT	CASSQHRGLAGALGELFF
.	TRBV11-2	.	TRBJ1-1	TGTGCCAGCAGCCCCCATTATGGACATTACTCGAACACTGAAGCTTTCTTT	CASSPHYGHYSNTEAFF
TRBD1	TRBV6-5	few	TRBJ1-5	TGTGCCAGCATCTTTACAGGGGGCTGGGGTCAGCCCCAGCATTTT	CASIFTGGWGQPQHF
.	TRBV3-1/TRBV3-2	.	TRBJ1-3	TGTGCCAGCAGCCAGGTGGGACCGAACACCATATATTTT	CASSQVGPNTIYF
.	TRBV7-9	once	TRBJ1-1	TGTGCCAGCAGCTTGCAGGGGACGGGAACTGAAGCTTTCTTT	CASSLQGTGTEAFF
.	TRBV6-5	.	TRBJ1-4	TGTGCCAGCAGTTGGGACGGGAGGCTGAATGAAAAACTGTTTTTT	CASSWDGRLNEKLFF